This is a list of T cell receptor beta chains from one sample in a study of OX40 agonist ivuxolimab in advanced cancers. The data were produced by immunoSEQ multiplex PCR, yet TCRdb's version contains in-frame clones alone and is incomplete. There are some 11,000 clones in the sample; around 74% occur only once, and roughly 37% lies in the top ten. The input for sequencing was CD4+ or CD8+ T cells sorted from blood, taken in a trial of the OX40 agonist ivuxolimab. Receptors originate from an adult with an advanced solid tumor such as melanoma, head and neck, liver or kidney cancer. Each CDR3 is given with its conserved first and last residue. Fields, in order: J gene, clone size, V gene, D gene, CDR3 protein, CDR3 DNA. D genes are given only for firm matches. A row's size may be missing; if present it is once, few, many or a size class.

J: TRBJ1-1
size: -
V: TRBV14
D: -
CDR3: CASSQAGVDTEAFF
DNA: TGTGCCAGCAGCCAAGCAGGGGTTGACACTGAAGCTTTCTTT

J: TRBJ2-7
size: -
V: TRBV7-6
D: -
CDR3: CASAFTGEGYEQYF
DNA: TGTGCCAGCGCATTTACAGGGGAGGGGTACGAGCAGTACTTC

J: TRBJ2-1
size: once
V: TRBV25-1
D: TRBD1
CDR3: CASSKRGTVDANEQFF
DNA: TGTGCCAGCAGTAAACGAGGGACAGTCGACGCCAATGAGCAGTTCTTC

J: TRBJ2-3
size: -
V: TRBV6-5
D: -
CDR3: CASSYGGTDTQYF
DNA: TGTGCCAGCAGTTACGGAGGCACAGATACGCAGTATTTT

J: TRBJ2-1
size: -
V: TRBV4-3
D: TRBD2
CDR3: CASSHAPPGLAGYNEQFF
DNA: TGCGCCAGCAGCCATGCCCCTCCGGGACTAGCGGGGTACAATGAGCAGTTCTTC

J: TRBJ1-5
size: -
V: TRBV6-5
D: -
CDR3: CASSSWTDGNQPQHF
DNA: TGTGCCAGCAGCTCCTGGACAGACGGCAATCAGCCCCAGCATTTT

J: TRBJ2-7
size: -
V: TRBV11-2
D: TRBD2
CDR3: CASSLGRGGVLSYEQYF
DNA: TGTGCCAGCAGCTTAGGACGGGGAGGGGTTTTGTCCTACGAGCAGTACTTC

J: TRBJ2-1
size: -
V: TRBV9
D: -
CDR3: CASSPRGSYNEQFF
DNA: TGTGCCAGCAGCCCCCGTGGGTCGTACAATGAGCAGTTCTTC

J: TRBJ2-3
size: few
V: TRBV28
D: TRBD1
CDR3: CASSETGGPSTDTQYF
DNA: TGTGCCAGCAGTGAAACAGGGGGCCCAAGCACAGATACGCAGTATTTT

J: TRBJ2-2
size: -
V: TRBV30
D: TRBD2
CDR3: CAWMGLSGELSNTGELFF
DNA: TGTGCCTGGATGGGACTTAGCGGGGAGCTCTCGAACACCGGGGAGCTGTTTTTT

J: TRBJ2-3
size: -
V: TRBV29-1
D: -
CDR3: CSVELGRGDTQYF
DNA: TGCAGCGTTGAACTCGGGAGAGGGGATACGCAGTATTTT

J: TRBJ2-3
size: -
V: TRBV29-1
D: TRBD2
CDR3: CSVARGLAGDRIGDTQYF
DNA: TGCAGCGTTGCTCGGGGTCTAGCGGGAGATCGGATCGGAGATACGCAGTATTTT

J: TRBJ2-1
size: few
V: TRBV7-3
D: TRBD2
CDR3: CASSYYSGREQFF
DNA: TGTGCCAGCAGCTACTATAGCGGGAGGGAGCAGTTCTTC

J: TRBJ2-1
size: -
V: TRBV28
D: TRBD2
CDR3: CASSPPTASGSGLSYNEQFF
DNA: TGTGCCAGCAGTCCCCCGACGGCTAGCGGGAGTGGGCTTTCCTACAATGAGCAGTTCTTC

J: TRBJ2-5
size: -
V: TRBV11-2
D: TRBD2
CDR3: CASSLDVETSGRRQETQYF
DNA: TGTGCCAGCAGCTTAGATGTTGAGACTAGCGGGAGGAGACAAGAGACCCAGTACTTC

J: TRBJ2-5
size: -
V: TRBV13
D: TRBD1
CDR3: CASSGRADTGAQETQYF
DNA: TGTGCCAGCAGCGGAAGAGCAGACACAGGGGCACAAGAGACCCAGTACTTC

J: TRBJ2-3
size: -
V: TRBV7-8
D: TRBD2
CDR3: CASSSGGRGPSTDTQYF
DNA: TGTGCCAGCAGCTCGGGGGGGCGGGGCCCTTCCACAGATACGCAGTATTTT

J: TRBJ2-7
size: -
V: TRBV4-1
D: -
CDR3: CASSPVRGVRVPEQYF
DNA: TGCGCCAGCAGCCCAGTCCGCGGGGTGAGGGTCCCTGAGCAGTACTTC

J: TRBJ2-5
size: -
V: TRBV7-3
D: TRBD2
CDR3: CASSLSGLAGDWETQYF
DNA: TGTGCCAGCAGCTTATCGGGACTAGCGGGAGATTGGGAGACCCAGTACTTC

J: TRBJ2-1
size: medium-sized
V: TRBV27
D: -
CDR3: CAIRRGGVNNEQFF
DNA: TGTGCCATCCGGAGGGGCGGGGTAAACAATGAGCAGTTCTTC

J: TRBJ1-1
size: many
V: TRBV10-2
D: TRBD1
CDR3: CASSDPPGQRIRTEAFF
DNA: TGCGCCAGCAGTGATCCCCCGGGACAGAGAATACGTACTGAAGCTTTCTTT

J: TRBJ2-1
size: -
V: TRBV11-2
D: -
CDR3: CASSLGTQGSSYNEQFF
DNA: TGTGCCAGCAGCTTAGGAACTCAGGGGAGCTCCTACAATGAGCAGTTCTTC

J: TRBJ1-1
size: -
V: TRBV28
D: -
CDR3: CASSLLGGDEAFF
DNA: TGTGCCAGCAGTCTCCTTGGAGGGGATGAAGCTTTCTTT

J: TRBJ2-1
size: -
V: TRBV28
D: TRBD2
CDR3: CASSLSGRGNEQFF
DNA: TGTGCCAGCAGTTTATCCGGGAGGGGCAATGAGCAGTTCTTC

J: TRBJ2-5
size: -
V: TRBV30
D: -
CDR3: CAWQKDLGETQYF
DNA: TGTGCCTGGCAAAAGGATCTGGGAGAGACCCAGTACTTC

J: TRBJ2-3
size: once
V: TRBV4-3
D: -
CDR3: CASSQGGSLADTQYF
DNA: TGCGCCAGCAGCCAAGGCGGGTCCCTGGCAGATACGCAGTATTTT

J: TRBJ2-7
size: -
V: TRBV27
D: TRBD2
CDR3: CASSIAGGGYEQYF
DNA: TGTGCCAGCAGTATAGCGGGAGGCGGATACGAGCAGTACTTC

J: TRBJ2-3
size: few
V: TRBV27
D: -
CDR3: CASSLSVTQYTDTQYF
DNA: TGTGCCAGCAGTTTATCCGTGACACAATACACAGATACGCAGTATTTT

J: TRBJ2-1
size: -
V: TRBV5-1
D: TRBD2
CDR3: CASSLVASGSNEQFF
DNA: TGCGCCAGCAGCTTGGTGGCTAGCGGGAGTAATGAGCAGTTCTTC

J: TRBJ2-7
size: -
V: TRBV4-1
D: -
CDR3: CASRPEHPGVPRSYEQYF
DNA: TGCGCCAGCCGACCCGAACATCCAGGGGTCCCCAGGTCCTACGAGCAGTACTTC

J: TRBJ1-5
size: once
V: TRBV6-5
D: TRBD1
CDR3: CASSPGQGNQPQHF
DNA: TGTGCCAGCAGCCCTGGACAGGGAAATCAGCCCCAGCATTTT

J: TRBJ2-1
size: medium-sized
V: TRBV19
D: TRBD2
CDR3: CASSIEGLAGGPRGNEQFF
DNA: TGTGCCAGTAGTATAGAAGGACTAGCGGGAGGGCCAAGGGGAAATGAGCAGTTCTTC

J: TRBJ1-1
size: few
V: TRBV7-9
D: -
CDR3: CASGPWSEAFF
DNA: TGTGCCAGCGGTCCTTGGTCTGAAGCTTTCTTT

J: TRBJ2-3
size: -
V: TRBV27
D: -
CDR3: CASSLERTDTQYF
DNA: TGTGCCAGCAGTTTAGAGAGAACAGATACGCAGTATTTT

J: TRBJ1-2
size: -
V: TRBV29-1
D: -
CDR3: CSVDLGVVYGYTF
DNA: TGCAGCGTTGATCTGGGGGTTGTCTATGGCTACACCTTC

J: TRBJ2-7
size: -
V: TRBV19
D: TRBD1
CDR3: CASSARDRSSYEQYF
DNA: TGTGCCAGTAGTGCGCGGGACAGGTCTTCCTACGAGCAGTACTTC

J: TRBJ2-1
size: few
V: TRBV28
D: TRBD1
CDR3: CASSWAGGEQFF
DNA: TGTGCCAGCAGTTGGGCAGGGGGAGAGCAGTTCTTC

J: TRBJ1-5
size: -
V: TRBV9
D: TRBD1
CDR3: CASSRQGERTQPQHF
DNA: TGTGCCAGCAGCCGACAGGGGGAGAGGACTCAGCCCCAGCATTTT

J: TRBJ1-1
size: medium-sized
V: TRBV27
D: TRBD1
CDR3: CASSLSRGLTEAFF
DNA: TGTGCCAGCAGTTTATCCAGGGGGCTCACTGAAGCTTTCTTT

J: TRBJ1-5
size: -
V: TRBV5-4
D: -
CDR3: CASSLRRSLNQPQHF
DNA: TGTGCCAGCAGCCTAAGACGTTCCCTAAATCAGCCCCAGCATTTT

J: TRBJ2-7
size: -
V: TRBV27
D: -
CDR3: CASSFGPAARYEQYF
DNA: TGTGCCAGCAGTTTCGGGCCCGCAGCCCGCTACGAGCAGTACTTC

J: TRBJ1-1
size: few
V: TRBV19
D: -
CDR3: CASSIGPGPTEAFF
DNA: TGTGCCAGTAGTATAGGCCCGGGTCCCACTGAAGCTTTCTTT

J: TRBJ2-7
size: -
V: TRBV5-8
D: -
CDR3: CASSLTKVRAGNSYEQYF
DNA: TGTGCCAGCAGCTTAACCAAAGTAAGGGCGGGTAACTCCTACGAGCAGTACTTC

J: TRBJ1-1
size: -
V: TRBV2
D: TRBD1
CDR3: CASSLTGETEAFF
DNA: TGTGCCAGCAGTCTAACAGGGGAGACTGAAGCTTTCTTT

J: TRBJ2-3
size: -
V: TRBV4-1
D: TRBD2
CDR3: CASGRLAGEGDTQYF
DNA: TGCGCCAGCGGAAGACTAGCGGGAGAGGGGGATACGCAGTATTTT

J: TRBJ1-3
size: -
V: TRBV19
D: TRBD1
CDR3: CASSRLRGQGLSGNTIYF
DNA: TGTGCCAGTAGTAGATTACGGGGACAGGGTCTCTCTGGAAACACCATATATTTT

J: TRBJ2-5
size: -
V: TRBV4-1
D: -
CDR3: CASSQDSRETQYF
DNA: TGCGCCAGCAGCCAAGACAGCCGAGAGACCCAGTACTTC

J: TRBJ2-2
size: once
V: TRBV15
D: -
CDR3: CATTRIGQNGELFF
DNA: TGTGCCACCACCAGAATCGGACAAAACGGGGAGCTGTTTTTT

J: TRBJ2-5
size: -
V: TRBV11-2
D: -
CDR3: CASSPQGETQYF
DNA: TGTGCCAGCAGCCCCCAGGGAGAGACCCAGTACTTC

J: TRBJ2-1
size: -
V: TRBV19
D: TRBD2
CDR3: CASSARLAYNEQFF
DNA: TGTGCCAGTAGTGCGAGACTAGCGTACAATGAGCAGTTCTTC

J: TRBJ2-7
size: -
V: TRBV7-5
D: -
CDR3: CASSLEGRSEQYF
DNA: TGTGCCAGCAGCCTGGAAGGGAGATCCGAGCAGTACTTC

J: TRBJ2-7
size: -
V: TRBV11-2
D: -
CDR3: CASSLRRGHYYEQYF
DNA: TGTGCCAGCAGCTTAAGGCGGGGGCACTACTACGAGCAGTACTTC

J: TRBJ2-1
size: -
V: TRBV6-6
D: TRBD2
CDR3: CASSHSSGLRADEQFF
DNA: TGTGCCAGCAGTCACTCTAGCGGCCTGAGGGCCGATGAGCAGTTCTTC

J: TRBJ2-7
size: few
V: TRBV11-2
D: -
CDR3: CASSLEGRSEQYF
DNA: TGTGCCAGCAGCCTGGAAGGGAGATCCGAGCAGTACTTC

J: TRBJ2-1
size: -
V: TRBV2
D: -
CDR3: CASSGYSAPSYNEQFF
DNA: TGTGCCAGCAGTGGATATAGCGCTCCCTCCTACAATGAGCAGTTCTTC

J: TRBJ2-1
size: few
V: TRBV5-1
D: -
CDR3: CASSSGFLKLNSHEQFF
DNA: TGCGCCAGCAGTTCCGGGTTCTTAAAGCTAAATAGCCATGAGCAGTTCTTC

J: TRBJ2-3
size: -
V: TRBV9
D: -
CDR3: CASSVVPMWGMGTDTQYF
DNA: TGTGCCAGCAGCGTAGTCCCTATGTGGGGGATGGGCACAGATACGCAGTATTTT

J: TRBJ1-2
size: -
V: TRBV27
D: -
CDR3: CASSLAAWDGYTF
DNA: TGTGCCAGCAGTTTAGCAGCCTGGGATGGCTACACCTTC

J: TRBJ2-7
size: few
V: TRBV2
D: -
CDR3: CASSVARYYEQYF
DNA: TGTGCCAGCAGTGTGGCCAGATACTACGAGCAGTACTTC

J: TRBJ1-4
size: -
V: TRBV4-1
D: TRBD1
CDR3: CASSQDWGTEDFLGEKLFF
DNA: TGCGCCAGCAGCCAAGATTGGGGGACAGAGGATTTTTTGGGCGAAAAACTGTTTTTT